The rows below give T cell receptor beta chains drawn from one sample of a study of T cells after yellow fever vaccination. TCRdb reprocessed the 5' RACE reads via MiXCR and lists one record per CDR3 protein. The sample has some 240,000 distinct CDR3 sequences, around 3.1% seen once; the top ten hold around 3%. Sequencing used CD4+ T cells sorted from PBMCs, obtained 10 days after the yellow fever booster vaccination. The source of these receptors is a man between 18 and 35 years old who received the YFV17D yellow fever vaccine. Both conserved end residues are part of each CDR3. The order of the fields is J gene, V gene, CDR3 protein.

j_gene: TRBJ1-2
v_gene: TRBV12-3/TRBV12-4
CDR3aa: CASSLQGSQSGYTF

j_gene: TRBJ1-4
v_gene: TRBV18
CDR3aa: CASSRDSLLREKLFF

j_gene: TRBJ2-3
v_gene: TRBV27
CDR3aa: CASSKAGDRGTDTQYF

j_gene: TRBJ2-3
v_gene: TRBV7-8
CDR3aa: CASSPQLFTDTQYF

j_gene: TRBJ2-2
v_gene: TRBV14
CDR3aa: CASRQARNTGELFF

j_gene: TRBJ2-3
v_gene: TRBV14
CDR3aa: CASSPKFRTDTQYF

j_gene: TRBJ1-1
v_gene: TRBV7-9
CDR3aa: CASSKAAAETEAFF

j_gene: TRBJ2-3
v_gene: TRBV4-1
CDR3aa: CASSQDERLAGDTQYF

j_gene: TRBJ2-2
v_gene: TRBV4-2
CDR3aa: CASSQDANTGELFF

j_gene: TRBJ2-3
v_gene: TRBV11-2
CDR3aa: CASSFGGAIDTQYF

j_gene: TRBJ2-5
v_gene: TRBV20-1
CDR3aa: CSAQDVSIRETQYF

j_gene: TRBJ2-5
v_gene: TRBV4-2
CDR3aa: CASSQDGRTQYF

j_gene: TRBJ2-2
v_gene: TRBV12-3/TRBV12-4
CDR3aa: CASRAPSGGNTGELFF

j_gene: TRBJ2-6
v_gene: TRBV7-6
CDR3aa: CASSLTGAGGANVLTF

j_gene: TRBJ2-3
v_gene: TRBV5-1
CDR3aa: CASGFGGSTDTQYF

j_gene: TRBJ2-5
v_gene: TRBV15
CDR3aa: CATRRGQGGGETQYF

j_gene: TRBJ1-3
v_gene: TRBV27
CDR3aa: CASKTGTAGNTIYF

j_gene: TRBJ1-2
v_gene: TRBV7-2
CDR3aa: CASSLAHGGASYGYTF

j_gene: TRBJ1-1
v_gene: TRBV14
CDR3aa: CASSQDLWAGMNTEAFF

j_gene: TRBJ2-7
v_gene: TRBV7-2
CDR3aa: CASSLSGASYEQYF

j_gene: TRBJ1-1
v_gene: TRBV5-5
CDR3aa: CASSLYPLDTEAFF

j_gene: TRBJ1-3
v_gene: TRBV7-2
CDR3aa: CASSPPSRNTIYF

j_gene: TRBJ1-2
v_gene: TRBV20-1
CDR3aa: CSARVDREAYGYTF

j_gene: TRBJ1-1
v_gene: TRBV7-3
CDR3aa: CASSLNPGNTEAFF

j_gene: TRBJ1-4
v_gene: TRBV5-4
CDR3aa: CASSLDPGEKLFF

j_gene: TRBJ2-2
v_gene: TRBV4-3
CDR3aa: CASSLTVNTGELFF

j_gene: TRBJ2-1
v_gene: TRBV29-1
CDR3aa: CSVSGGARNEQFF